These T cell receptor beta chains were read from a single sample in a study of shared clonotypes between healthy human individuals. Profiled with immunoSEQ multiplex PCR; TCRdb holds only in-frame clones, not every one. The sample has about 1 million clones, 75% to 80% seen once. Sequenced material: memory CD4+ T cells from PBMCs. The receptor source for this set is a man aged 18 to 29 in good health. Some clones in this sample may be carry-over from other donors' samples. Both conserved end residues are part of each CDR3. D genes are given only for firm matches. Size values are once, few and many counts, or a class for expanded clones, and some rows have none.

V gene	clone size	J gene	D gene	CDR3 DNA	CDR3 protein
TRBV28	NA	TRBJ2-7	TRBD1	TGTGCCAGCAGAACCGGGACAGGGATATACGAGCAGTACTTC	CASRTGTGIYEQYF
TRBV7-2	NA	TRBJ2-7	NA	TGTGCCAGCAGCTTAGTATGGGGTATGGGGCAGTACGAGCAGTACTTC	CASSLVWGMGQYEQYF
TRBV11-2	NA	TRBJ2-3	NA	TGTGCCAGCAGCTTATTGGGGAAGAGCACAGATACGCAGTATTTT	CASSLLGKSTDTQYF
TRBV28	once	TRBJ2-7	NA	TGTGCCAGCAGTTTAGCCGGCTACGAGCAGTACTTC	CASSLAGYEQYF
TRBV5-8	NA	TRBJ1-1	TRBD1	TGTGCCAGCAGCTTGGCTTGGGGGACAGGGCCGAGCACTGAAGCTTTCTTT	CASSLAWGTGPSTEAFF
TRBV6-6	NA	TRBJ2-5	NA	TGTGCCAGCAGAGATAGGTCAGAGACCCAGTACTTC	CASRDRSETQYF
TRBV11-2	once	TRBJ2-7	NA	TGTGCCAGCAGCGAAGGGGTTCCGGTCTACGAGCAGTACTTC	CASSEGVPVYEQYF
TRBV5-6	NA	TRBJ1-5	NA	TGTGCCAGCAGCTGGGGCGGGGGGGCTCAGCCCCAGCATTTT	CASSWGGGAQPQHF
TRBV15	NA	TRBJ1-2	NA	TGTGCCACCAGCAGAGATGGCGACTATGGCTACACCTTC	CATSRDGDYGYTF
TRBV7-9	NA	TRBJ2-3	TRBD2	TGTGCCAGCAGGACTAGCGTCACAGATACGCAGTATTTT	CASRTSVTDTQYF
TRBV7-3	NA	TRBJ2-1	TRBD2	TGTGCCAGCAGCTCCAAATCGGGACTAGCGGGGAGCTCCTACAATGAGCAGTTCTTC	CASSSKSGLAGSSYNEQFF
TRBV5-1	NA	TRBJ2-3	TRBD2	TGCGCCAGCAGCGGGGGACTAGCGGGTAGCACAGATACGCAGTATTTT	CASSGGLAGSTDTQYF
TRBV28	NA	TRBJ2-1	NA	TGTGCCAGCAATAGAAGGTTAGGATCGGGACGGGACGGGCAGTTCTTC	CASNRRLGSGRDGQFF
TRBV18	once	TRBJ2-5	TRBD2	TGTGCCAGCTCAGACTTTACTAGCGGGAGTGGTGAGACCCAGTACTTC	CASSDFTSGSGETQYF
TRBV28	NA	TRBJ2-3	NA	TGTGCCAGCAGTCCCCCTTTTAGGGATACGCAGTATTTT	CASSPPFRDTQYF
TRBV11-2	NA	TRBJ2-2	NA	TGTGCCAGCAGCTTAATCCCCAGTGTGGAGCTGTTTTTT	CASSLIPSVELFF
TRBV11-3	NA	TRBJ2-7	TRBD2	TGTGCCAGCAGCTTAGCCCGGACTAGCGAAGGGTACGAGCAGTACTTC	CASSLARTSEGYEQYF
TRBV15	once	TRBJ1-3	TRBD1	TGTGCCACCAGCAATGGGCTCGGAGGACAGGGAGTTGGAAACACCATATATTTT	CATSNGLGGQGVGNTIYF
TRBV5-6	NA	TRBJ1-2	NA	TGTGCCAGCAGCTTGGGCGGTCAGGGCTACACCTTC	CASSLGGQGYTF
TRBV7-9	NA	TRBJ1-1	TRBD1	TGTGCCAGCAGACCAACAGGGGGCCATGAAGCTTTCTTT	CASRPTGGHEAFF
TRBV4-1	few	TRBJ2-3	NA	TGCGCCAGCAGCCAAGTGGTAGATACGCAGTATTTT	CASSQVVDTQYF
TRBV4-1	few	TRBJ2-1	TRBD2	TGCGCCAGCAGCCCCCGAGAGGGGAGCGGGGTTTACAATGAGCAGTTCTTC	CASSPREGSGVYNEQFF
TRBV5-6	NA	TRBJ1-3	NA	TGTGCCAGCAGCTTGGACGCGAACTCTGGAAACACCATATATTTT	CASSLDANSGNTIYF
TRBV19	few	TRBJ2-7	TRBD2	TGTGCCAGTAGTGCTGCGGGAGGGCCCCACGAGCAGTACTTC	CASSAAGGPHEQYF
TRBV7-9	NA	TRBJ2-3	NA	TGTGCCAGCAGCCCCCAAGGCAGGGTGGGCAGCGCAGATACGCAGTATTTT	CASSPQGRVGSADTQYF
TRBV9	NA	TRBJ2-1	TRBD2	TGTGCCAGCAGCTTACTAGCGGTCCCCTACAATGAGCAGTTCTTC	CASSLLAVPYNEQFF
TRBV5-8	once	TRBJ2-4	NA	TGTGCTCAAGGGGACGCCAAAAACATTCAGTACTTC	CAQGDAKNIQYF
TRBV6-5	NA	TRBJ1-3	NA	TGTGCCAGCAGTCTCACCGGGACCGGTGGAAACACCATATATTTT	CASSLTGTGGNTIYF
TRBV11-3	NA	TRBJ2-7	NA	TGTGCCAGCAGCCTTGATATGGGGGAGCAGTACTTC	CASSLDMGEQYF
TRBV29-1	NA	TRBJ1-1	TRBD1	TGCAGCGTTGCCGGACAGGGTGAAGCTTTCTTT	CSVAGQGEAFF
TRBV27	many	TRBJ2-5	NA	TGTGCCAGCAGTTTAAGAGGAACCCAGTACTTC	CASSLRGTQYF
TRBV28	NA	TRBJ2-6	TRBD1	TGTGCCAGCAGTTTATGGAGGGACAGGACCCCTGGGGCCAACGTCCTGACTTTC	CASSLWRDRTPGANVLTF
TRBV5-5	NA	TRBJ2-2	TRBD2	TGTGCCAGCAGCTTCCTAGCGGGACGGCGTCCCGGGGAGCTGTTTTTT	CASSFLAGRRPGELFF
TRBV4-2	NA	TRBJ2-7	NA	TGTGCCAGCAGCCAAGTACTGGCAGGTTTGAACGAGCAGTACTTC	CASSQVLAGLNEQYF
TRBV11-1	NA	TRBJ2-1	NA	TGTGCCAGCAGTTTTCGGCGGGGATCGTACAATGAGCAGTTCTTC	CASSFRRGSYNEQFF
TRBV7-9	NA	TRBJ2-7	NA	TGTGCCGCGGGGCGGAACTCCTACGAGCAGTACTTC	CAAGRNSYEQYF
TRBV30	NA	TRBJ2-4	NA	TGTGCCTGTGCCCGAGGGGGGAGCGCCAAAAACATTCAGTACTTC	CACARGGSAKNIQYF
TRBV27	NA	TRBJ1-2	NA	TGTGCCAGCAGAGACAGACTATATGGCTACACCTTC	CASRDRLYGYTF
TRBV7-3	NA	TRBJ2-3	NA	TGTGCCAGCAGCTTAACTGGGGAGACAGATACGCAGTATTTT	CASSLTGETDTQYF
TRBV7-2	NA	TRBJ1-2	TRBD1	TGTGCCAGCAGCCCGCGACAGGGATTAGAGGGCTACACCTTC	CASSPRQGLEGYTF